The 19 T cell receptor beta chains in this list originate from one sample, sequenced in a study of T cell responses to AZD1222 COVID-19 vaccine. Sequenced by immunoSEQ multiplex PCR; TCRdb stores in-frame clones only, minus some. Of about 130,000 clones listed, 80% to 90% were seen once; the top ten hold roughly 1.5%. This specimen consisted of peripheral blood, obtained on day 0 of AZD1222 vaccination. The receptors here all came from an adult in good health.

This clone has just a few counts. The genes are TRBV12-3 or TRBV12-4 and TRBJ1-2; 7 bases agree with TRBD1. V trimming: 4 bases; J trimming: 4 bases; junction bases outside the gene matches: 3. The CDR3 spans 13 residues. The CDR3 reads CASSSDRAYGYTF. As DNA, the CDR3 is TGTGCCAGCAGTTCCGACAGGGCCTATGGCTACACCTTC.

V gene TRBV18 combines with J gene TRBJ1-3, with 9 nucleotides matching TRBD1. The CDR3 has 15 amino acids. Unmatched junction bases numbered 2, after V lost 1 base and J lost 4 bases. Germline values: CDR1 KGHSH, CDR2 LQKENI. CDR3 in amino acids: CASSPRDRAGNTIYF. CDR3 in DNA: TGTGCCAGCTCACCACGGGACAGGGCCGGAAACACCATATATTTT.

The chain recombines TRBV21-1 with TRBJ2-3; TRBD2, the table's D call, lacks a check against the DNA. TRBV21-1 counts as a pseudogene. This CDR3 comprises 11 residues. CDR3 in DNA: TGTGCCCGGCGGGTCCGCGATACGCAGTATTTT. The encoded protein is CARRVRDTQYF.

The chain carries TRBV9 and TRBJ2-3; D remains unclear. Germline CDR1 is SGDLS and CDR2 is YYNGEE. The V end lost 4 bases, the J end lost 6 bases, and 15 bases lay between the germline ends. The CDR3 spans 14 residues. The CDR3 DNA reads TGTGCCAGCAGCTCCCGTCCCTCTTCGGATACGCAGTATTTT. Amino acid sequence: CASSSRPSSDTQYF.

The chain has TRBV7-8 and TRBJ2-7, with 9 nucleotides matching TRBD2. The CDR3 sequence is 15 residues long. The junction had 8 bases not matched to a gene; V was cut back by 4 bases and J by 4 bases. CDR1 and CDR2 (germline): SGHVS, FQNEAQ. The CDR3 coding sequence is TGTGCCAGCAGCTACCTAGCGGGACCGACTTACGAGCAGTACTTC. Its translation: CASSYLAGPTYEQYF.

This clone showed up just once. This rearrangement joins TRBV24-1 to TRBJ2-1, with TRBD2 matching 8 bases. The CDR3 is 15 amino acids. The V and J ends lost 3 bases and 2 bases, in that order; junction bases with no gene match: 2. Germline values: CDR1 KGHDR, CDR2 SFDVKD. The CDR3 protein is CATSDEGLAYNEQFF. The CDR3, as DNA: TGTGCCACCAGTGATGAGGGACTAGCCTACAATGAGCAGTTCTTC.

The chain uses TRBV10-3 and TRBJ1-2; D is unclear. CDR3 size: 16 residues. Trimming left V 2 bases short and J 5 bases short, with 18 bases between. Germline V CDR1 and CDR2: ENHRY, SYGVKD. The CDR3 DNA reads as TGTGCCATCAGTGAGGTTCGGTGGATACCCCTGTATGGCTACACCTTC. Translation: CAISEVRWIPLYGYTF.

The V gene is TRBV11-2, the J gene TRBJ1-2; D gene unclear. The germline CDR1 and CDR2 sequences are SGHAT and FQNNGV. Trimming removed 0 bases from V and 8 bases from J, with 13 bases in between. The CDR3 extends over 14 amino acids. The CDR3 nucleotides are TGTGCCAGCAGCTTAGATCGCCAGTTAATCGGCTACACCTTC. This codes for CASSLDRQLIGYTF.

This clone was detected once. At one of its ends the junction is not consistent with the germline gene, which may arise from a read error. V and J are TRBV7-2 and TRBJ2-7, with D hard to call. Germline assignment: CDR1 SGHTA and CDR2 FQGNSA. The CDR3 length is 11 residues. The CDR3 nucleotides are TGTGCCAGCAGCCGAGAGTCAAGGCTACACTTC. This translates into CASSRESRLHF. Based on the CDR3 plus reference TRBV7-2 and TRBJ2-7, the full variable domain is GAGVSQSPSNKVTEKGKDVELRCDPISGHTALYWYRQSLGQGLEFLIYFQGNSAPDKSGLPSDRFSAERTGGSVSTLTIQRTQQEDSAVYLCASSRESRLHFGPGTRLTVT.

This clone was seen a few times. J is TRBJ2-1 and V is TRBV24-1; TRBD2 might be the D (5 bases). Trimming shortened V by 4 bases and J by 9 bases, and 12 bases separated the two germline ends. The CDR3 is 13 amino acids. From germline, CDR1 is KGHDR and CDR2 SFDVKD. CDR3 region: CATSDLRVSEQFF. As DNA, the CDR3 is TGTGCCACCAGTGACTTGCGGGTTAGTGAGCAGTTCTTC.

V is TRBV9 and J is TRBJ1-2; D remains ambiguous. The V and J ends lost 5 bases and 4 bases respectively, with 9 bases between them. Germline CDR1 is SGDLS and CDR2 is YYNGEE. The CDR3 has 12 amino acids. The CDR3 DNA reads TGTGCCAGCAGTGACGAAGGCTATGGCTACACCTTC. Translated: CASSDEGYGYTF.

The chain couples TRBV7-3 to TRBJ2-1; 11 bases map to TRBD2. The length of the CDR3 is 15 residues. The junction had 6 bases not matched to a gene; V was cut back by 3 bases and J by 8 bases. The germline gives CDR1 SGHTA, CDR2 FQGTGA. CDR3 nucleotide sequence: TGTGCCAGCAGCTTCCTAGCGGGAGGTGGATATGAGCAGTTCTTC. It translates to CASSFLAGGGYEQFF.

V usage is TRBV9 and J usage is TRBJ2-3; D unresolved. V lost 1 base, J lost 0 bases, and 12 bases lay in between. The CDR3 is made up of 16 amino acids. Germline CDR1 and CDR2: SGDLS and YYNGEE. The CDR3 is CASSVSAGQSTDTQYF. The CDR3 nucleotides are TGTGCCAGCAGCGTATCCGCCGGGCAGAGCACAGATACGCAGTATTTT.

The DNA for the CDR3 is TGTGCCTGGGCGTCAGGAGGCGGTCAGCCCCAGCATTTT. Protein product: CAWASGGGQPQHF. The chain couples TRBV30 to TRBJ1-5; no reliable D call. Germline CDR1 GTSNPN, CDR2 SVGIG (reference sequence). The CDR3 length is 13 residues. Deletions cut 5 bases from V and 6 bases from J, with 14 bases between.

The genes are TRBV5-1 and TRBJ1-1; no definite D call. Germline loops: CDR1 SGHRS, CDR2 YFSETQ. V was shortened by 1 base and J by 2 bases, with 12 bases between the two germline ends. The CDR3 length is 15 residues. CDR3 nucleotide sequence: TGCGCCAGCAGCTTGATAGTTGGGGAAAACACTGAAGCTTTCTTT. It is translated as CASSLIVGENTEAFF.

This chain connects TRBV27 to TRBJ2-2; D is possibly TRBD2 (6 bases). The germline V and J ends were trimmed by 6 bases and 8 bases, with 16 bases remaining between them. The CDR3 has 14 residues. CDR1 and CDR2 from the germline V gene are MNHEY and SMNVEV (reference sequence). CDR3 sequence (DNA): TGTGCCAGCAGACGGGACGGGGACTGGGGGGAGCTGTTTTTT. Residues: CASRRDGDWGELFF.

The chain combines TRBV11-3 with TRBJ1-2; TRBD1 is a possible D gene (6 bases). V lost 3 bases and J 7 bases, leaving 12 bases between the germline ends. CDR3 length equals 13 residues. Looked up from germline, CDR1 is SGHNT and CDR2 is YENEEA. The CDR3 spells CASSFSSGVGYTF. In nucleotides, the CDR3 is TGTGCCAGCAGCTTCTCGTCAGGGGTTGGCTACACCTTC.

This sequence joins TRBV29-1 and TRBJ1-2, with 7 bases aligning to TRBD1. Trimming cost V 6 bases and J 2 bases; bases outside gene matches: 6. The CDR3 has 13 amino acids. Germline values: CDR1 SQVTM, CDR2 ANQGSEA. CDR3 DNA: TGCAGCGTAGACACAGGGGCCAACTATGGCTACACCTTC. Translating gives CSVDTGANYGYTF.

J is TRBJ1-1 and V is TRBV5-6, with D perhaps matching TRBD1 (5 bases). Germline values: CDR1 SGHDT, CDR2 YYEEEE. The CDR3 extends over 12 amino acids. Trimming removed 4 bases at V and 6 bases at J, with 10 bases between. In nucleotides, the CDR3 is TGTGCCAGCAGCGATTCAGGGTCTGAAGCTTTCTTT. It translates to CASSDSGSEAFF.